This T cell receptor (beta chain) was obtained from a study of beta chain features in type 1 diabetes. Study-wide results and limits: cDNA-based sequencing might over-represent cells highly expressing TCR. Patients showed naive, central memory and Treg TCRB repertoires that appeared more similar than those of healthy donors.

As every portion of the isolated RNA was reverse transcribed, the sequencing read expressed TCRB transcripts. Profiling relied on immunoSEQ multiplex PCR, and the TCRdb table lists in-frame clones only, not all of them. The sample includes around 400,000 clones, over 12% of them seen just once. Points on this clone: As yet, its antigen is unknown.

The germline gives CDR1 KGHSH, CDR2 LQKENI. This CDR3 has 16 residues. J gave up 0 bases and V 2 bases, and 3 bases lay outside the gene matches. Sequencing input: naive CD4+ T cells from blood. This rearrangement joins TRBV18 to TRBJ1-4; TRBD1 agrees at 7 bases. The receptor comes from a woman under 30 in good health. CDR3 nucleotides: TGTGCCAGCTCACCAGCGGGACAGACAACTAATGAAAAACTGTTTTTT. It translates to CASSPAGQTTNEKLFF.